The TCR beta chain under discussion was sequenced for a study of shared clonotypes between healthy human individuals. Regarding the study as a whole: Limitation of the genetic and exposure-history diversity represented came from the few donors. In contrast to clonotypes shared by all four donors, non-shared clonotypes had lower generation probabilities.

Produced via immunoSEQ multiplex PCR; TCRdb's table is partial and in-frame only. The table lists over a million clones, under 80% of them singletons. Worth noting for this clone: Its antigen remains unknown.

Germline V gene lookup returns CDR1 MNHNS and CDR2 SASEGT. V shed 6 bases and J shed 2 bases, with 19 bases lying between them. This CDR3 contains 16 residues. The sequence derives from a man aged 18-30 years in good health. Sequenced sample: memory CD4+ T cells sorted from blood. Subset noted: CD45RA-negative fraction. The V and J genes are TRBV6-1 and TRBJ1-2, with D unclear. The CDR3 DNA sequence: TGTGCCAGCAGAGAAACTGGGCAGGCCAAAAACTATGGCTACACCTTC. The encoded protein is CASRETGQAKNYGYTF.